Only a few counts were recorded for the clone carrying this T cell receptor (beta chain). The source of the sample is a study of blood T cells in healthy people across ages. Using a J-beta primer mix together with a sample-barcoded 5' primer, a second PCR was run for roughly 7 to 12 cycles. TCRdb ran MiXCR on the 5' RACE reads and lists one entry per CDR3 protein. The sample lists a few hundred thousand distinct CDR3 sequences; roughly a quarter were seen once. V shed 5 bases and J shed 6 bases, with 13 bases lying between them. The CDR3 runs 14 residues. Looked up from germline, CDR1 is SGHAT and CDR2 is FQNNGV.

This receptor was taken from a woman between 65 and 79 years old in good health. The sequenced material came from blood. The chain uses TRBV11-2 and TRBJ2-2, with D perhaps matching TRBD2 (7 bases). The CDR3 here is CASSPLGGPGELFF. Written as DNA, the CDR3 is TGTGCCAGCAGCCCCCTCGGGGGGCCCGGGGAGCTGTTTTTT.